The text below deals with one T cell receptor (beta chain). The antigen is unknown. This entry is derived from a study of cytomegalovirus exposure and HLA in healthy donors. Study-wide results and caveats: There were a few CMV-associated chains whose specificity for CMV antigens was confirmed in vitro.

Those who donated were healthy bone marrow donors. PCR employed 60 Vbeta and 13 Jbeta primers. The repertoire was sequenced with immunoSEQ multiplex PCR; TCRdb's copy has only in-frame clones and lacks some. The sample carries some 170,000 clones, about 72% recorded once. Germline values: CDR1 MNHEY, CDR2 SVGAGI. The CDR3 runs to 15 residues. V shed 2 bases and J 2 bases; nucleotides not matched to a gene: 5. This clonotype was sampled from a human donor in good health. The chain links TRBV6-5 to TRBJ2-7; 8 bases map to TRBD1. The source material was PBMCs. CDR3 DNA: TGTGCCAGCAGTTACAGGACAGGGAGAACCTACGAGCAGTACTTC. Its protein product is CASSYRTGRTYEQYF.